These 10 T cell receptor beta chains were sequenced from one sample in a study of Graves' ophthalmopathy and Graves' hyperthyroidism. The study amplified TCR beta CDR3 regions using RNA transcripts. Amplification began with first-round RT-PCR using HTBI primers, then second-round multiplex PCR was performed. TCRdb itself ran the multiplex PCR reads through MiXCR, one entry per CDR3 protein. Of approximately 700,000 distinct CDR3 sequences listed, roughly 40% are singletons. What was sequenced was peripheral blood. Receptors originate from an adult man with Graves' ophthalmopathy.

In this sample, this clonotype turned up many times. The V gene is TRBV12-3 or TRBV12-4, the J gene TRBJ2-5; TRBD1 matches at 7 bases. Trimming took 6 bases from V and 1 from J; bases not matched to a gene: 5. The length of the CDR3 is 14 residues. The CDR3 spells CASSTGQTQETQYF. The CDR3 DNA follows: TGTGCCAGCAGCACGGGACAGACCCAAGAGACCCAGTACTTC.

Comments on this clonotype: Since a much larger clone is just one base distant, this may be a read error. As DNA, the CDR3 is TGCGCCAGCAGCTTAACGGGAGGGCCTACCGAGCGGTACTTC. Encoded protein: CASSLTGGPTERYF. This chain uses TRBV5-1 with TRBJ2-7; 8 bases match TRBD2. This CDR3 region has 14 residues. Germline CDR1 SGHRS, CDR2 YFSETQ.

This clonotype was picked up many times. The chain joins TRBV20-1 to TRBJ1-4; D remains unclear. V dropped 4 bases and J dropped 11 bases, with 20 bases sitting between them. The germline V gene encodes CDR1 DFQATT and CDR2 SNEGSKA (reference sequence). The CDR3 consists of 14 residues. The CDR3 loop is CSATRGRVNGKLFF. In DNA form, the CDR3 reads TGCAGTGCTACCCGAGGGAGGGTGAATGGGAAACTGTTTTTT.

This rearrangement joins TRBV2 to TRBJ1-3; a weak D match, TRBD1 (6 bases). The CDR3 consists of 16 residues. Germline assignment: CDR1 SNHLY and CDR2 FYNNEI. V lost 6 bases and J lost 4, with 19 bases in between. CDR3: CASSRSWGAGGNTIYF. CDR3 DNA sequence: TGTGCCAGCAGCCGAAGCTGGGGGGCTGGAGGAAACACCATATATTTT.

The rearrangement links TRBV29-1 to TRBJ2-7; maybe TRBD1 (5 bases). CDR3 length: 13 amino acids. Germline V gives CDR1 SQVTM, CDR2 ANQGSEA. V lost 5 bases and J lost 0, with 11 bases in between. CDR3 in DNA: TGCAGCGTTATAGACAGCAGCTCCTACGAGCAGTACTTC. It yields the protein CSVIDSSSYEQYF.

This clonotype has ten or more counts. The V and J genes are TRBV9 and TRBJ2-6; D is uncertain. The V gene's germline CDR1 is SGDLS and CDR2 YYNGEE. There are 14 residues in the CDR3. Between the trimmed V and J ends, which lost 6 bases and 2 bases, there was a span of 9 bases. This CDR3 reads CASTLGPGANVLTF. As DNA, the CDR3 is TGTGCCAGCACCCTAGGCCCTGGGGCCAACGTCCTGACTTTC.

V usage is TRBV7-9 and J usage is TRBJ2-5; TRBD1 matches at 9 bases. This CDR3 has 15 residues. V gave up 5 bases and J gave up 5 bases; unmatched junction bases: 9. Per germline, CDR1 SEHNR and CDR2 FQNEAQ (reference sequence). CDR3 DNA sequence: TGTGCCAGCAGCGTCGGACAGGGGATGTGGGAGACCCAGTACTTC. The encoded protein is CASSVGQGMWETQYF.

A single count supports this clonotype. The rearrangement joins TRBV29-1 to TRBJ1-2, with D hard to call. Trimming took 1 base from V and 7 from J, leaving 10 bases between them. This CDR3 has 12 residues. The germline gives CDR1 SQVTM, CDR2 ANQGSEA. CDR3 DNA sequence: TGCAGCGTTGAAGGACATCGCTCTGGCTACACCTTC. Its translation is CSVEGHRSGYTF.

The table lists this clonotype with a few counts. The rearrangement links TRBV5-1 to TRBJ2-7; the D call may be TRBD1 or TRBD2 (5 bases each). V was clipped by 4 bases and J by 3 bases, with 11 bases between them. In germline, CDR1 is SGHRS, CDR2 YFSETQ. CDR3 length: 13 amino acids. Here the CDR3 reads CASSQGGYYEQYF. CDR3 DNA: TGCGCCAGCAGCCAGGGCGGGTACTACGAGCAGTACTTC. The whole variable domain, filled in from reference TRBV5-1 and TRBJ2-7, reads KAGVTQTPRYLIKTRGQQVTLSCSPISGHRSVSWYQQTPGQGLQFLFEYFSETQRNKGNFPGRFSGRQFSNSRSEMNVSTLELGDSALYLCASSQGGYYEQYFGPGTRLTVT.

This clonotype was seen more than once but under ten times. The chain recombines TRBV20-1 with TRBJ1-6, with D possibly TRBD1 on 5 matching bases. This CDR3 contains 15 residues. V gave up 6 bases and J gave up 7 bases, with 19 bases separating them. The V gene's germline CDR1 is DFQATT and CDR2 SNEGSKA (reference sequence). CDR3: CSANRGQGLNSPLHF. The CDR3 DNA follows: TGCAGTGCCAATAGGGGCCAGGGATTAAATTCACCCCTCCACTTT.